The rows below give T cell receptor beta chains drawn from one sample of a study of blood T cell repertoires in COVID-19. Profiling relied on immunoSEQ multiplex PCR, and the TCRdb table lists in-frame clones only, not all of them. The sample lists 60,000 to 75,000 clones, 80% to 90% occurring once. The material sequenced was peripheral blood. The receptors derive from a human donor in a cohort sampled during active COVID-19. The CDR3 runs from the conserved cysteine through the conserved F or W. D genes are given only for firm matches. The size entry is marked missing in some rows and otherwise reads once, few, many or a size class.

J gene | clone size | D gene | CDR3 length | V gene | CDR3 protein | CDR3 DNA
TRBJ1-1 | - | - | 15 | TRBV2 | CASSDSTAMNTEAFF | TGTGCCAGCAGTGATTCGACAGCCATGAACACTGAAGCTTTCTTT
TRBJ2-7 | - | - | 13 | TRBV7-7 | CASSLAQGSEQYF | TGTGCCAGCAGCTTAGCCCAGGGCAGTGAGCAGTACTTC
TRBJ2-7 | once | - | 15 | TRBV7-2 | CASTSAASAKGEQYF | TGTGCCAGCACCTCGGCAGCAAGCGCCAAGGGGGAGCAGTACTTC
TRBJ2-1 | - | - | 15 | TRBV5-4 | CASSPGTTSYNEQFF | TGTGCCAGCAGCCCCGGGACAACCTCCTACAATGAGCAGTTCTTC
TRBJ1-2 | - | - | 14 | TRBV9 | CASSVGWGERLYTF | TGTGCCAGCAGCGTAGGATGGGGGGAACGGCTCTACACCTTC
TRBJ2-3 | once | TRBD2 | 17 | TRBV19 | CASSIGTLAGPTDTQYF | TGTGCCAGTAGTATAGGGACCTTAGCGGGACCCACAGATACGCAGTATTTT
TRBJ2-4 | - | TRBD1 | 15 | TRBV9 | CASSERGQVGNIQYF | TGTGCCAGCAGCGAGAGAGGACAGGTTGGAAACATTCAGTACTTC
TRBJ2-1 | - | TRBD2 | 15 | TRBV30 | CAWSGAGVSLYEQFF | TGTGCCTGGAGTGGAGCGGGAGTTTCTTTGTATGAGCAGTTCTTC
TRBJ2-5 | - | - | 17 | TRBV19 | CASSPEDSPDWGETQYF | TGTGCCAGTAGTCCCGAGGACAGCCCAGACTGGGGGGAGACCCAGTACTTC
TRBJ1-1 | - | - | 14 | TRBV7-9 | CASSSPTDNTEAFF | TGTGCCAGCAGCTCTCCGACAGACAACACTGAAGCTTTCTTT
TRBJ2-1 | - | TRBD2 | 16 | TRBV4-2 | CASSRLRGGLDNEQFF | TGTGCCAGCAGCCGACTGCGGGGGGGCCTGGACAATGAGCAGTTCTTC
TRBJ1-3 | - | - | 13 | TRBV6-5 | CASGGTYGNTIYF | TGTGCCAGCGGGGGCACCTATGGAAACACCATATATTTT
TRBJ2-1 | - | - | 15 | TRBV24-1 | CATSLSNENRDEQFF | TGTGCCACCAGTCTTTCCAACGAGAATCGCGATGAGCAGTTCTTC
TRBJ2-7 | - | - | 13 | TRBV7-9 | CASSLIAEGEQYF | TGTGCCAGCAGCTTAATAGCGGAGGGCGAGCAGTACTTC
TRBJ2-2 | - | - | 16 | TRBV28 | CASSLLGSANTGELFF | TGTGCCAGCAGTTTATTGGGCTCAGCGAACACCGGGGAGCTGTTTTTT
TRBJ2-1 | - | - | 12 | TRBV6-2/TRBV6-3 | CASSYPLNEQFF | TGTGCCAGCAGTTACCCGTTAAATGAGCAGTTCTTC
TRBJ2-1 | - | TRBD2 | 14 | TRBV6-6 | CASSTTSGSDEQFF | TGTGCCAGCAGTACGACTAGCGGGAGTGATGAGCAGTTCTTC
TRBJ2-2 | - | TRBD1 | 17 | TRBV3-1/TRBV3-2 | CASSAGTGGLDTGELFF | TGTGCCAGCAGCGCCGGGACAGGGGGCTTGGACACCGGGGAGCTGTTTTTT
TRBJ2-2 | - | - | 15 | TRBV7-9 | CASSLDPDRARELFF | TGTGCCAGCAGCTTAGACCCTGACAGAGCCAGGGAGCTGTTTTTT
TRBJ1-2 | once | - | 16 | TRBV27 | CASRETRTGLGYGYTF | TGTGCCAGCAGAGAAACCCGGACGGGACTCGGCTATGGCTACACCTTC
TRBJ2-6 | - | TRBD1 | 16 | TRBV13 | CASSLGQGAGANVLTF | TGTGCCAGCAGCTTGGGACAGGGGGCTGGGGCCAACGTCCTGACTTTC
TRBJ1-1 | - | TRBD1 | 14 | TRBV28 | CAAGQGIKNTEAFF | TGTGCCGCCGGACAGGGGATAAAGAACACTGAAGCTTTCTTT
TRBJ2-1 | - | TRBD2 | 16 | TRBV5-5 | CASSGLVAGVANEQFF | TGTGCCAGCAGCGGCTTGGTGGCGGGAGTTGCCAATGAGCAGTTCTTC
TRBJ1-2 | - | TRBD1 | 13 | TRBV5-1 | CASSYTGDDGYTF | TGCGCCAGCAGCTACACAGGGGACGATGGCTACACCTTC
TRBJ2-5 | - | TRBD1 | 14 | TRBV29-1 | CSVLSGGVIETQYF | TGCAGCGTTCTATCAGGGGGTGTTATAGAGACCCAGTACTTC
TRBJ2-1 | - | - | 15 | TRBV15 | CATSSVRGAPNEQFF | TGTGCCACCAGCTCCGTCCGCGGGGCCCCCAATGAGCAGTTCTTC
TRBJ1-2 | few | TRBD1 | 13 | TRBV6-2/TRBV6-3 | CASSRQGDYGYTF | TGTGCCAGCAGTCGACAGGGGGACTATGGCTACACCTTC
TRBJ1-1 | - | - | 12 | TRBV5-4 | CASRGGGPEAFF | TGTGCCAGCAGAGGCGGGGGTCCTGAAGCTTTCTTT
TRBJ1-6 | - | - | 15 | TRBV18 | CASSITGSGNSPLHF | TGTGCCAGCTCAATAACGGGGTCGGGGAATTCACCCCTCCACTTT
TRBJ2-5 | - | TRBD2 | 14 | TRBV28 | CASTTSGGLETQYF | TGTGCCAGCACGACTAGCGGGGGGTTGGAGACCCAGTACTTC
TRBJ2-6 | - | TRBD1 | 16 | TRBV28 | CASSAQGKRGANVLTF | TGTGCCAGCAGTGCACAGGGGAAACGTGGGGCCAACGTCCTGACTTTC
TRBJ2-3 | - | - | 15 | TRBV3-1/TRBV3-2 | CASSQDSSGTDTQYF | TGTGCCAGCAGCCAAGATTCCAGCGGCACAGATACGCAGTATTTT
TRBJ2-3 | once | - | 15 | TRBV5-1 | CASSPTGGGTDTQYF | TGCGCCAGCAGCCCCACAGGGGGGGGGACAGATACGCAGTATTTT
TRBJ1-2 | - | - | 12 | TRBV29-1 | CSTPRGLGGYTF | TGCAGCACACCCAGGGGCCTTGGTGGCTACACCTTC
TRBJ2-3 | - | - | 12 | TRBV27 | CASSQTEMAQYF | TGTGCCAGCAGTCAGACGGAGATGGCGCAGTATTTT
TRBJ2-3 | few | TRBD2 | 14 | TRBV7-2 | CASSWGLAEDTQYF | TGTGCCAGCAGCTGGGGACTAGCGGAAGATACGCAGTATTTT
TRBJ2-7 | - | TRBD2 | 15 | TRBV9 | CASSAGGTALYEQYF | TGTGCCAGCAGCGCCGGGGGGACGGCCCTCTACGAGCAGTACTTC
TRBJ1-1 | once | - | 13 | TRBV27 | CASAFLTNTEAFF | TGTGCCAGCGCTTTCCTAACGAACACTGAAGCTTTCTTT
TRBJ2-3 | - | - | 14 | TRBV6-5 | CASSKDSLTDTQYF | TGTGCCAGCAGTAAGGACAGCTTGACAGATACGCAGTATTTT
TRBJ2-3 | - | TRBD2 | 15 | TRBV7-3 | CASSRSGGAIDTQYF | TGTGCCAGCAGCCGTAGCGGGGGGGCCATAGATACGCAGTATTTT
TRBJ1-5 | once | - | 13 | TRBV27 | CASSFGRNQPQHF | TGTGCCAGCAGTTTCGGGAGGAATCAGCCCCAGCATTTT
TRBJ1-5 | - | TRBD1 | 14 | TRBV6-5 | CASRDRVRDQPQHF | TGTGCCAGCAGAGACAGGGTGAGGGATCAGCCCCAGCATTTT
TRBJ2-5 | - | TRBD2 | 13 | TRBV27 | CASSSTSGGSQYF | TGTGCCAGCAGTTCCACCTCGGGGGGGTCCCAGTACTTC
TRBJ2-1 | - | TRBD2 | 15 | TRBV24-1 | CATSDLASGYNEQFF | TGTGCCACCAGTGATTTGGCTAGCGGTTACAATGAGCAGTTCTTC
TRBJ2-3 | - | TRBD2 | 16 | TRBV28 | CASSSYRTSGDDTQYF | TGTGCCAGCAGTTCGTACCGGACTAGCGGTGATGATACGCAGTATTTT
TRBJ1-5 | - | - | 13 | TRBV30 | CAWSEGGKQPQHF | TGTGCCTGGAGTGAGGGAGGGAAACAGCCCCAGCATTTT
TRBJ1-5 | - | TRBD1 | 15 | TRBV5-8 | CASSFGQARNQPQHF | TGTGCCAGCAGCTTTGGACAGGCGCGCAATCAGCCCCAGCATTTT
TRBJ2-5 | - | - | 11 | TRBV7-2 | CASRAGETQYF | TGTGCCAGCCGCGCGGGAGAGACCCAGTACTTC
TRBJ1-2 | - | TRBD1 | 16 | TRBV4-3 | CASSQGDRGRFYGYTF | TGCGCCAGCAGCCAAGGGGACAGGGGGCGATTCTATGGCTACACCTTC
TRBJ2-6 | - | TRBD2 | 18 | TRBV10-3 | CAINPGLAGASGANVLTF | TGTGCCATCAACCCGGGACTAGCGGGAGCTTCCGGGGCCAACGTCCTGACTTTC
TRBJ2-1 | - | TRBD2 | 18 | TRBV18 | CASSPPTGTRVLDNEQFF | TGTGCCAGCTCACCACCTACCGGGACTAGGGTCCTGGACAATGAGCAGTTCTTC
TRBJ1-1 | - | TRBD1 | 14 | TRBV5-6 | CASSRRGTGSEAFF | TGTGCCAGCAGCAGGAGAGGGACAGGGAGTGAAGCTTTCTTT
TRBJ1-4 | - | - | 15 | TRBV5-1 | CASSLFAGPNEKLFF | TGCGCCAGCAGCTTGTTCGCAGGGCCTAATGAAAAACTGTTTTTT
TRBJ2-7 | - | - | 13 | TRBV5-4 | CASSLTGQSMQYF | TGTGCCAGCAGCTTGACCGGACAATCCATGCAGTACTTC
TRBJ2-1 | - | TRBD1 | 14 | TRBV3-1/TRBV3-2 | CASSIPDRDNEQFF | TGTGCCAGCAGCATACCAGACAGGGACAATGAGCAGTTCTTC